These 10 T cell receptor beta chains came from one sample sequenced in a study of beta chain features in type 1 diabetes. Isolated RNA was reverse transcribed in full, so expressed TCRB transcripts were sequenced. TCRdb keeps only in-frame clones here, not all; method: immunoSEQ multiplex PCR. The table includes roughly 220,000 clones, 15% to 20% detected once. No antigens are known for them. Overall study findings and caveats: Patients with Type 1 diabetes showed moderately but significantly shorter TCRB CDR3s in all four CD4+ subsets.

Sequencing used naive CD4+ T cells from blood. Receptor source: a man aged 30 to 39 with type 1 diabetes.

This clone has just a few counts. Other DNA variants within this sample encode the same CDR3. The CDR3 is CASSLGNQPQHF. In DNA form, the CDR3 reads TGTGCCAGCAGCCTGGGGAATCAGCCCCAGCATTTT. The J gene is TRBJ1-5, the V gene TRBV7-9; no clear D gene. The CDR3 consists of 12 residues. V dropped 5 bases and J dropped 4 bases, with 6 bases sitting between them. Germline V gene lookup returns CDR1 SEHNR and CDR2 FQNEAQ (reference sequence).

This sequence joins TRBV11-1 and TRBJ1-2; D unclear. The CDR3 has 14 residues. The ends were cut back, 6 bases at V and 1 base at J, with 12 bases in the middle. Germline CDR1 and CDR2: SGHAT and FQDESV (reference sequence). The CDR3 DNA reads TGTGCCAGCAGTGAGAGTCGCCGTAACTATGGCTACACCTTC. Protein: CASSESRRNYGYTF.

V usage is TRBV6-6 and J usage is TRBJ2-1, with D unresolved. Trimming cost V 2 bases and J 5 bases, with 7 bases left between them. The CDR3 extends over 13 amino acids. Germline V gene sequence: CDR1 MNHNY, CDR2 SVGAGI (reference sequence). CDR3 amino acids: CASSYEGHNEQFF. CDR3 sequence (DNA): TGTGCCAGCAGTTACGAAGGGCACAATGAGCAGTTCTTC.

This clone was found once. The chain carries TRBV7-2 and TRBJ2-5; D perhaps matches TRBD2 (6 bases). V shed 5 bases and J shed 0 bases, with 10 bases lying between them. From germline, CDR1 is SGHTA and CDR2 FQGNSA. The CDR3 extends over 14 amino acids. CDR3 coding DNA: TGTGCCAGCAGCCAAGGGACTTACCAAGAGACCCAGTACTTC. Translated: CASSQGTYQETQYF. Full variable domain (rest looked up from reference TRBV7-2 and TRBJ2-5): GAGVSQSPSNKVTEKGKDVELRCDPISGHTALYWYRQSLGQGLEFLIYFQGNSAPDKSGLPSDRFSAERTGGSVSTLTIQRTQQEDSAVYLCASSQGTYQETQYFGPGTRLLVL.

The chain employs TRBV29-1 and TRBJ2-1; 9 nucleotides match TRBD1. Looked up from germline, CDR1 is SQVTM and CDR2 is ANQGSEA. The CDR3 runs 13 residues. V lost 7 bases, J lost 6 bases, and 7 bases stayed unmatched. CDR3 bases: TGCAGCGCTAGACAGGGGGGTCTCAATGAGCAGTTCTTC. This translates into CSARQGGLNEQFF.

This clone is a singleton in its sample. This sequence joins TRBV5-4 and TRBJ2-5; D is unclear. The CDR3 covers 15 residues. The germline CDR1 and CDR2 sequences are SGHNT and YYREEE (reference sequence). V lost 0 bases and J lost 0, with 9 bases in between. The DNA of the CDR3 is TGTGCCAGCAGCTTGGCCACGATGTACCAAGAGACCCAGTACTTC. It is translated as CASSLATMYQETQYF.

This clone turned up a few times. This chain uses TRBV9 with TRBJ2-7; 12 nucleotides line up with TRBD2. V dropped 0 bases and J dropped 4; count of bases not matched to a gene: 2. The CDR3 extends over 15 amino acids. Germline lookup yields CDR1 SGDLS and CDR2 YYNGEE. CDR3 coding DNA: TGTGCCAGCAGCGTAGGGGGGACTAGCGGGTACGAGCAGTACTTC. Protein product: CASSVGGTSGYEQYF.

In this sample, this clone turned up a few times. The gene calls are TRBV7-2 and TRBJ2-1, with D perhaps TRBD2 (5 bases). Trimming took 2 bases from V and 5 from J, leaving 7 bases between them. This CDR3 is built from 13 residues. Germline V gives CDR1 SGHTA, CDR2 FQGNSA. CDR3 sequence: CASSLRADNEQFF. DNA for the CDR3: TGTGCCAGCAGCTTAAGAGCGGACAATGAGCAGTTCTTC.

This chain links TRBV2 with TRBJ1-1; D remains ambiguous. The CDR3 runs to 11 residues. V was cut by 7 bases and J by 0 bases, with 3 bases left in between. The germline gives CDR1 SNHLY, CDR2 FYNNEI. The CDR3 DNA reads TGTGCCAGCAACTTGAACACTGAAGCTTTCTTT. Its protein is CASNLNTEAFF. The whole variable domain, remainder taken from reference TRBV2 and TRBJ1-1, is EPEVTQTPSHQVTQMGQEVILRCVPISNHLYFYWYRQILGQKVEFLVSFYNNEISEKSEIFDDQFSVERPDGSNFTLKIRSTKLEDSAMYFCASNLNTEAFFGQGTRLTVV.

The gene calls are TRBV5-4 and TRBJ2-1, with no clear D. Germline assignment: CDR1 SGHNT and CDR2 YYREEE (reference sequence). The CDR3 loop spans 17 amino acids. Trimming took off 2 bases at V and 0 bases at J, with 15 bases between the two ends. CDR3 DNA: TGTGCCAGCAGCTTAGGCTTCGACGGGTCCTCCTACAATGAGCAGTTCTTC. Translation: CASSLGFDGSSYNEQFF.